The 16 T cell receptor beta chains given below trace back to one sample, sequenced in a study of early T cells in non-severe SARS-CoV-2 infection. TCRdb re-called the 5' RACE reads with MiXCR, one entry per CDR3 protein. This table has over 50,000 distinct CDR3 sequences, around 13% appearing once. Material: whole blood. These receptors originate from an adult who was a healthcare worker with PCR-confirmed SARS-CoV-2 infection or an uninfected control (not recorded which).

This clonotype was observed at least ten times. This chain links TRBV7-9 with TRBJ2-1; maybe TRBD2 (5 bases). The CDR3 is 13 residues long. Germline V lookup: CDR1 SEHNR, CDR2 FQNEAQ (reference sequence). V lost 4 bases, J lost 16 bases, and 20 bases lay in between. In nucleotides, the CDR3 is TGTGCCAGCAGCTCAACTCACGTCCTCGGACTTTTCTTC. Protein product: CASSSTHVLGLFF. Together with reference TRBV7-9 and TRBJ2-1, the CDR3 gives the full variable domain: DTGVSQNPRHKITKRGQNVTFRCDPISEHNRLYWYRQTLGQGPEFLTYFQNEAQLEKSRLLSDRFSAERPKGSFSTLEIQRTEQGDSAMYLCASSSTHVLGLFFGPGTRLTVL.

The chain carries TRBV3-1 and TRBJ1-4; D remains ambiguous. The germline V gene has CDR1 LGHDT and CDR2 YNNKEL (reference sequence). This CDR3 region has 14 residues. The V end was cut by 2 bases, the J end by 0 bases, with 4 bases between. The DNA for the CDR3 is TGTGCCAGCAGCCAACTAGCAACTAATGAAAAACTGTTTTTT. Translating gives CASSQLATNEKLFF.

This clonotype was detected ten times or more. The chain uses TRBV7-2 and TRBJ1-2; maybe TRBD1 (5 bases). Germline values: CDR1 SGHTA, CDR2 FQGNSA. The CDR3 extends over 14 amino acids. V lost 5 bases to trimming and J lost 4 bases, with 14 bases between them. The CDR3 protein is CASSGSGTAYGYTF. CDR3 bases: TGTGCCAGCAGCGGAAGCGGGACGGCCTATGGCTACACCTTC. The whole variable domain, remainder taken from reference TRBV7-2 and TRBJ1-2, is GAGVSQSPSNKVTEKGKDVELRCDPISGHTALYWYRQSLGQGLEFLIYFQGNSAPDKSGLPSDRFSAERTGGSVSTLTIQRTQQEDSAVYLCASSGSGTAYGYTFGSGTRLTVV.

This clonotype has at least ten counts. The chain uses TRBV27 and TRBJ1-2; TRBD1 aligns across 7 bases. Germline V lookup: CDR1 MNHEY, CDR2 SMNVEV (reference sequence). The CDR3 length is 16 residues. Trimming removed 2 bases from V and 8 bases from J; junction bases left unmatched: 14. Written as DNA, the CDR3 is TGTGCCAGCAGTTTAGGCAGGGGGATTGCCCCCCTCGGCTACACCTTC. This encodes CASSLGRGIAPLGYTF.

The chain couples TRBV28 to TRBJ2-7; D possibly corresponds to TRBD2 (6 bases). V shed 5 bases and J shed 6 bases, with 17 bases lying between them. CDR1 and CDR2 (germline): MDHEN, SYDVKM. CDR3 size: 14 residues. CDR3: CASSPPGYSGEQYF. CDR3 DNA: TGTGCCAGCAGTCCCCCGGGGTATAGCGGCGAGCAGTACTTC. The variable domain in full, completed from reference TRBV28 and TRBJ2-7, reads DVKVTQSSRYLVKRTGEKVFLECVQDMDHENMFWYRQDPGLGLRLIYFSYDVKMKEKGDIPEGYSVSREKKERFSLILESASTNQTSMYLCASSPPGYSGEQYFGPGTRLTVT.

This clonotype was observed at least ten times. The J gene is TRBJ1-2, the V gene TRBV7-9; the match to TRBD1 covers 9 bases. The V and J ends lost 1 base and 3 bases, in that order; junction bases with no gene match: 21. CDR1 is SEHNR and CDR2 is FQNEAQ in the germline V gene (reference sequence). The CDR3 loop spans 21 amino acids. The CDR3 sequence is CASSLVSPIVTGGLPDYGYTF. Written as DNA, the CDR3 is TGTGCCAGCAGCTTAGTATCCCCAATTGTGACAGGGGGGTTACCGGACTATGGCTACACCTTC.

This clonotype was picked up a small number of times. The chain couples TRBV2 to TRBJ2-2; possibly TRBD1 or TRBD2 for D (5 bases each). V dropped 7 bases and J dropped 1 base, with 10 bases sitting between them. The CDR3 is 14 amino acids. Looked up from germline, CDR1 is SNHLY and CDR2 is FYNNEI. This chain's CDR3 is CASTGTGNTGELFF. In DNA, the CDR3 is TGTGCCAGCACCGGGACGGGGAACACCGGGGAGCTGTTTTTT.

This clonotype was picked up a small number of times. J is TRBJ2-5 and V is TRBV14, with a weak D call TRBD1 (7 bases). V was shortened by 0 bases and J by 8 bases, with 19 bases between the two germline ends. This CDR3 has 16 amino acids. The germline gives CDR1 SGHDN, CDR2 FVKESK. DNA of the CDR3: TGTGCCAGCAGCCAAGATGCGCGGGACAGTATGGACACCCAGTACTTC. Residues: CASSQDARDSMDTQYF.

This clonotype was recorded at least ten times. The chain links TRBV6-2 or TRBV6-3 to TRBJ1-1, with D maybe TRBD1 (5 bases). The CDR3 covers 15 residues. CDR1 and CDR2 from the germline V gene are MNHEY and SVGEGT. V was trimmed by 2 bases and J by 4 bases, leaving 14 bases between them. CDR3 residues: CASSYPGGGSTEAFF. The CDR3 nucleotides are TGTGCCAGCAGTTACCCTGGGGGTGGGTCCACTGAAGCTTTCTTT.

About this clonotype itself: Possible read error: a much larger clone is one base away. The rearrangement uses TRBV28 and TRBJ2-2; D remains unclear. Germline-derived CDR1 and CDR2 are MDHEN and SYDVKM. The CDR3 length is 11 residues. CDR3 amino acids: CVSTTDRGLFF. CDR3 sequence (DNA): TGTGTCAGCACCACGGACCGAGGGCTGTTTTTT.

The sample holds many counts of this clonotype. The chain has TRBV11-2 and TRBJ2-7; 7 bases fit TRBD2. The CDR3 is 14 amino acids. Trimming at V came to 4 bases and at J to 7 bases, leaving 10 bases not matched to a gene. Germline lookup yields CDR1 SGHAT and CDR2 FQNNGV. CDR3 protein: CASSSPAGVWEQYF. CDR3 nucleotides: TGTGCCAGCAGCTCCCCGGCGGGGGTATGGGAGCAGTACTTC.

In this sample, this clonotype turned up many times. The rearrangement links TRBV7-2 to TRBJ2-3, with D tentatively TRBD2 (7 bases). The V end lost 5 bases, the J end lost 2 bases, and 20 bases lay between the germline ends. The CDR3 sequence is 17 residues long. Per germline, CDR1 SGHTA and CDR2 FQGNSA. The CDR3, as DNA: TGTGCCAGCAGCCGCTCGATGGGCGGGGGCGCCACAGATACGCAGTATTTT. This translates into CASSRSMGGGATDTQYF.

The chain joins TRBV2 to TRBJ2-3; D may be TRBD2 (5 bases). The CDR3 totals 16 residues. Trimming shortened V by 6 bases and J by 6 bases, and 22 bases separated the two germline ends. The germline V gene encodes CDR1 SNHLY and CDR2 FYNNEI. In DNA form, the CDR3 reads TGTGCCAGCAGACCCGAGGTGCGGGTGGCCGGGGATACGCAGTATTTT. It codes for CASRPEVRVAGDTQYF.

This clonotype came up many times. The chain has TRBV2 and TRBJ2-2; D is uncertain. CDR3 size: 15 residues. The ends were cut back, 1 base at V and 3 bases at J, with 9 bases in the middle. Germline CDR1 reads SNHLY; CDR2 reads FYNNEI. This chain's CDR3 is CASSEERRYTGELFF. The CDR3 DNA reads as TGTGCCAGCAGTGAAGAGCGCAGGTACACCGGGGAGCTGTTTTTT.

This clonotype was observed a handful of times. Written as DNA, the CDR3 is TGTGCCAGCAGCTTAGCGGGGGGACCTGGGACCGGGGAGCTGTTTTTT. Protein sequence: CASSLAGGPGTGELFF. V and J are TRBV7-9 and TRBJ2-2, with a possible D match to TRBD2 (6 bases). CDR3 length: 16 residues. Trimming took 0 bases from V and 5 from J, leaving 13 bases between them. Germline V lookup: CDR1 SEHNR, CDR2 FQNEAQ (reference sequence).

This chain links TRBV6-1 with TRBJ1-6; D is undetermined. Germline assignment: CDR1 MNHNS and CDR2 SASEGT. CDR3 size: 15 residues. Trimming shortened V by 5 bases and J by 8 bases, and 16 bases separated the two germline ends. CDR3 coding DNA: TGTGCCAGCAGTTTAGGTGGCGGATTGGATTCACCCCTCCACTTT. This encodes CASSLGGGLDSPLHF.